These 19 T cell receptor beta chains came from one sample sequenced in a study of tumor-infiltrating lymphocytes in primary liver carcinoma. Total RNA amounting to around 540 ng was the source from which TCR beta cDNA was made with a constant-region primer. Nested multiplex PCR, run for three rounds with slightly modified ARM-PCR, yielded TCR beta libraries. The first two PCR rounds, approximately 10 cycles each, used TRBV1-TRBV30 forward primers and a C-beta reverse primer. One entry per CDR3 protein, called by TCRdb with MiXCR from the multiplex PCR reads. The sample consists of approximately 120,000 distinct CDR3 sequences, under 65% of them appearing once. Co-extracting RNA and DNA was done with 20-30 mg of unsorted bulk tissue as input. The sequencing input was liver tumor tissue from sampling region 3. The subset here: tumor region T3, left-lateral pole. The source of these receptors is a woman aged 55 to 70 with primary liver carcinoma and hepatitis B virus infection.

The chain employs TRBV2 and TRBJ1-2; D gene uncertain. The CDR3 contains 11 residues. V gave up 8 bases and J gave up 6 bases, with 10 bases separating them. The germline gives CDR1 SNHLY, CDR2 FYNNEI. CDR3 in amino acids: CASERDNGYTF. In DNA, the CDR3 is TGTGCCAGCGAGAGGGATAATGGCTACACCTTC.

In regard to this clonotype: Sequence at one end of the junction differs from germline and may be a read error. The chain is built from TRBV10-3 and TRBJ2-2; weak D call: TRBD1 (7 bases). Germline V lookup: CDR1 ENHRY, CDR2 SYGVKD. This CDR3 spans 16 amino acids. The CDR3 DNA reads TGTGTCGCTGGGAGCAAAACAGGGGAGGACACAGGGGAGCTGTTTTTT. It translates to CVAGSKTGEDTGELFF.

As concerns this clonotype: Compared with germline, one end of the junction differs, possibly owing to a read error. CDR3 residues: CASTLGGLALNERFF. CDR3 in DNA: TGTGCCAGCACCTTGGGGGGACTAGCGCTCAATGAGCGGTTCTTC. This sequence joins TRBV12-3 or TRBV12-4 and TRBJ2-1, with 10 nucleotides matching TRBD2. The CDR3 spans 15 residues.

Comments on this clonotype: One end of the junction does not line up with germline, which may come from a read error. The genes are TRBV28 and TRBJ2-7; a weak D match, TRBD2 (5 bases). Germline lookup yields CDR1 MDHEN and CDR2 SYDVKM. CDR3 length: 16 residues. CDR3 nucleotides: TGTGCCAGCAGTTTATCTTGGGAGACCCGGTCCTACGAACAGTACTTC. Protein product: CASSLSWETRSYEQYF.

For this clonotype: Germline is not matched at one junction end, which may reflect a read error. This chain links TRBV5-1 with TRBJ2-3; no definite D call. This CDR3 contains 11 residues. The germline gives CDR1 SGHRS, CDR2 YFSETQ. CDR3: CTSSYTDTRYF. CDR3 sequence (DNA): TGCACCAGCAGCTACACAGATACGCGGTATTTT.

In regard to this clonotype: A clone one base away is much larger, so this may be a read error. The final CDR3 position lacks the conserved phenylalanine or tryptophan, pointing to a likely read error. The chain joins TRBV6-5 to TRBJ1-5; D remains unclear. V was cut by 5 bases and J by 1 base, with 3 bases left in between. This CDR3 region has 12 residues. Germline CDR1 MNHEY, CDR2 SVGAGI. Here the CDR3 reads CASSESNQPQHL. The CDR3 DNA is TGTGCCAGCAGTGAAAGCAATCAGCCCCAGCATCTT.

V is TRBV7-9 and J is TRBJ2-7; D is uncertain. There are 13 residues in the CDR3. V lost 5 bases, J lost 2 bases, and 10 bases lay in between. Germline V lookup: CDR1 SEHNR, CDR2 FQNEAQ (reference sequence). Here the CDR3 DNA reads TGTGCCAGCAGCCACCCTGGACCCTACGAGCAGTACTTC. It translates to CASSHPGPYEQYF.

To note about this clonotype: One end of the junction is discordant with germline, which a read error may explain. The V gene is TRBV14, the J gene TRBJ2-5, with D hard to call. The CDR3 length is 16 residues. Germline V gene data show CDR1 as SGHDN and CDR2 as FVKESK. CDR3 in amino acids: CNTMKSTGEAWETQYF. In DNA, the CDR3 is TGCAACACTATGAAGAGCACTGGTGAAGCTTGGGAGACCCAGTACTTC.

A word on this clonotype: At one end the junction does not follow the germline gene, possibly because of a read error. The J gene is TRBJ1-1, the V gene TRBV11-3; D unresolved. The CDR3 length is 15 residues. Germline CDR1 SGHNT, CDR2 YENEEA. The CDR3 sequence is CASSLAVGMNTETFF. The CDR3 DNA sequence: TGTGCCAGCAGCCTAGCAGTAGGGATGAACACTGAAACTTTCTTC.

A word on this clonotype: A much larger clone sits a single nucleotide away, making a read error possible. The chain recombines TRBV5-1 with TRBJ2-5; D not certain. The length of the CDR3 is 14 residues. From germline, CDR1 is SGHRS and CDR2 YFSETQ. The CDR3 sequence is CASSLEGLQESQYF. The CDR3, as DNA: TGCGCCAGCAGCTTGGAGGGCCTCCAAGAGAGCCAGTACTTC.

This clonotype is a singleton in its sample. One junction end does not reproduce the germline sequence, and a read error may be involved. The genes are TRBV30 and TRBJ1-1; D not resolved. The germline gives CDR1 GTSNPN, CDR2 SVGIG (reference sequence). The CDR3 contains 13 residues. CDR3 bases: TGTGCCTGGTGTGTACGAGTGAACACTGAAGCTTTCTTT. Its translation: CAWCVRVNTEAFF.

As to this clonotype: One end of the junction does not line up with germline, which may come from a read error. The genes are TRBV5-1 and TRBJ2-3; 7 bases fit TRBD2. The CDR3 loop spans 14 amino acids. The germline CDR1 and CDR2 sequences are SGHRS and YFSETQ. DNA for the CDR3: TGCGCCAGCAGTCTCGGAGGCGGGGGAGATATGCAGTATTTT. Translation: CASSLGGGGDMQYF. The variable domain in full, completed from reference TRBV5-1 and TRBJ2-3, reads KAGVTQTPRYLIKTRGQQVTLSCSPISGHRSVSWYQQTPGQGLQFLFEYFSETQRNKGNFPGRFSGRQFSNSRSEMNVSTLELGDSALYLCASSLGGGGDMQYFGPGTRLTVL.

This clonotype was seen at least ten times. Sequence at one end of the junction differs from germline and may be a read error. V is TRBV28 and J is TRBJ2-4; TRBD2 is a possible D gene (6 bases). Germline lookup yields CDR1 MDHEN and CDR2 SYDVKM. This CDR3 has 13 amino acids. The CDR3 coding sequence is TGTGCCAGCAGCTCAAGCGCGACTAGGGTCGTGGACTTC. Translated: CASSSSATRVVDF.

The CDR3 sequence: CASSLFYEQYF. The CDR3 DNA sequence: TGTGCCAGCAGTTTATTCTACGAGCAGTACTTC. The chain has TRBV28 and TRBJ2-7; D unclear. CDR3 length equals 11 residues. The ends were cut back, 1 base at V and 3 bases at J, with 1 base in the middle. The germline V gene encodes CDR1 MDHEN and CDR2 SYDVKM.

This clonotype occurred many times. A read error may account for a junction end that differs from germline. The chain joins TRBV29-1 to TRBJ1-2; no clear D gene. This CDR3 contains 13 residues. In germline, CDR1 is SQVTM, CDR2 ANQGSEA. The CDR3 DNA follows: TGCAGCGTGGAAGCGGGGATTAACTATGGCTACACCTTC. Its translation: CSVEAGINYGYTF.

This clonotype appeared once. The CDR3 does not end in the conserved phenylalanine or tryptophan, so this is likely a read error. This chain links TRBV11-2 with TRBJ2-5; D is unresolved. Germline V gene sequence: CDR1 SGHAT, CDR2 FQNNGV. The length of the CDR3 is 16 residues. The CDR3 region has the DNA TGTGCAAGCAGCTTAGGATCGGCTAACGGACAAGAGACCCAGTACCTC. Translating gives CASSLGSANGQETQYL.

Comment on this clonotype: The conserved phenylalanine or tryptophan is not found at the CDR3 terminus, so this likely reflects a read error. In DNA, the CDR3 is TGCAGCGCCGGACATGGTGGGAATTCACCCCTCCACGTG. It encodes CSAGHGGNSPLHV. V is TRBV29-1 and J is TRBJ1-6; D is perhaps TRBD1 (5 bases). The germline V gene has CDR1 SQVTM and CDR2 ANQGSEA. The CDR3 contains 13 residues. V lost 7 bases and J 7 bases, leaving 14 bases between the germline ends.

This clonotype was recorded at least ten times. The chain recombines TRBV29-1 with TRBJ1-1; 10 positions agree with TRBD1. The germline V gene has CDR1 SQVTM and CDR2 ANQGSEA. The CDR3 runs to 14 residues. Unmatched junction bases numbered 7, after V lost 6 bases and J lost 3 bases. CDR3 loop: CSVVRTGGDTEAFF. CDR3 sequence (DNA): TGCAGCGTCGTTAGGACAGGGGGGGACACTGAAGCTTTCTTT.

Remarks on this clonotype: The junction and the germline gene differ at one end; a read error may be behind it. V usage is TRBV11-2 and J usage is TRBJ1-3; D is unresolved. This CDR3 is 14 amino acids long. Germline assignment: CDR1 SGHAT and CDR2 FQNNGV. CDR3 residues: CASILEVAGDTIYF. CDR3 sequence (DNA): TGTGCCAGCATCTTAGAAGTGGCTGGAGACACCATATATTTT.